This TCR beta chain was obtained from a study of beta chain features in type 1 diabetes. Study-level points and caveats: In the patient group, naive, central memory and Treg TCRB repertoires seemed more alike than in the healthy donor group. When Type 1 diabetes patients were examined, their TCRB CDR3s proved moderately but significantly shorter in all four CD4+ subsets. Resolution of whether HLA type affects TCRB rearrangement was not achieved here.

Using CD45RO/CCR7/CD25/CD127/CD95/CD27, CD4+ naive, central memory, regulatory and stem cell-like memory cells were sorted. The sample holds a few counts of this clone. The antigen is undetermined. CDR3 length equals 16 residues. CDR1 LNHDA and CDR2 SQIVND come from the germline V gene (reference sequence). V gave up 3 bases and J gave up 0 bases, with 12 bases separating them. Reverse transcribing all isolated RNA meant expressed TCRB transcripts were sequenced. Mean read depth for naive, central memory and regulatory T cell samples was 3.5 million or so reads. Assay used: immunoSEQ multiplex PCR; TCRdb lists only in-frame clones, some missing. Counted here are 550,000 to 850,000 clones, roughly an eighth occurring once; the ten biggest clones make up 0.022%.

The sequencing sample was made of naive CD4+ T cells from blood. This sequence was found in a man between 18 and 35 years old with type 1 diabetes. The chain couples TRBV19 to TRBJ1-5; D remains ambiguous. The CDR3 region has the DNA TGTGCCAGTAGTATTTTAACAGCCTATAGCAATCAGCCCCAGCATTTT. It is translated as CASSILTAYSNQPQHF.